The 22 T cell receptor beta chains below were found in one sample sequenced in a study of T cell changes during pregnancy in multiple sclerosis. TCRdb keeps only in-frame clones here, not all; method: immunoSEQ multiplex PCR. Among tens of thousands of clones listed, 85% to 90% were seen once. Source: CD8+ T cells from peripheral blood mononuclear cells, taken after pregnancy. Source of these receptors: a female donor in good health, enrolled as a control in a pregnancy study.

This chain joins TRBV10-3 and TRBJ1-6, with a possible D match to TRBD1 (5 bases). Germline V gene sequence: CDR1 ENHRY, CDR2 SYGVKD. Trimming left V 3 bases short and J 10 bases short, with 13 bases between. The CDR3 loop spans 14 amino acids. The CDR3 sequence: CAISETGGDSPLHF. In DNA, the CDR3 is TGTGCCATCAGTGAAACAGGTGGCGACTCACCCCTCCACTTT.

This clone was observed once. The rearrangement links TRBV5-1 to TRBJ2-5; TRBD1 might be the D (6 bases). V shed 4 bases and J shed 1 base, with 11 bases lying between them. The CDR3 loop spans 14 amino acids. Per the germline V gene, CDR1 is SGHRS and CDR2 is YFSETQ. The CDR3 sequence is CASSTWGPQETQYF. DNA of the CDR3: TGCGCCAGCAGCACCTGGGGGCCCCAAGAGACCCAGTACTTC.

This clone was seen a single time. The rearrangement links TRBV4-3 to TRBJ1-2; weak D call: TRBD1 (5 bases). CDR3 length: 14 residues. V was trimmed by 1 base and J by 5 bases, leaving 11 bases between them. Germline lookup yields CDR1 LGHNA and CDR2 YSLEER. DNA of the CDR3: TGCGCCAGCAGCCAAGCAAGGGGTTGGTATGGCTACACCTTC. Translation gives CASSQARGWYGYTF.

The chain couples TRBV28 to TRBJ1-5; no definite D call. CDR3 length: 18 residues. CDR1 and CDR2 from the germline V gene are MDHEN and SYDVKM. The V and J ends lost 3 bases and 4 bases respectively, with 22 bases between them. Here the CDR3 reads CASSFAPRSSVSNQPQHF. The DNA for the CDR3 is TGTGCCAGCAGTTTTGCCCCCCGCAGCAGCGTCTCTAATCAGCCCCAGCATTTT.

The chain is built from TRBV9 and TRBJ2-2, with a weak D call TRBD2 (6 bases). V was clipped by 3 bases and J by 4 bases, with 16 bases between them. Germline V gives CDR1 SGDLS, CDR2 YYNGEE. The CDR3 totals 16 residues. The DNA of the CDR3 is TGTGCCAGCAGCGCGGTAACGGGGGTTGGCACCGGGGAGCTGTTTTTT. Residues: CASSAVTGVGTGELFF.

This clone has only a few counts. V gene TRBV4-3 combines with J gene TRBJ1-2, with D unresolved. CDR3 length equals 15 residues. Germline V gives CDR1 LGHNA, CDR2 YSLEER. The ends were cut back, 1 base at V and 2 bases at J, with 11 bases in the middle. CDR3 amino acids: CASSQGWSQNYGYTF. The CDR3 nucleotides read TGCGCCAGCAGCCAAGGGTGGTCACAGAACTATGGCTACACCTTC.

The chain is built from TRBV2 and TRBJ2-2; TRBD1 matches 7 bases. V lost 5 bases, J lost 2 bases, and 5 bases stayed unmatched. CDR1 and CDR2 from the germline V gene are SNHLY and FYNNEI. The CDR3 has 15 amino acids. The CDR3 coding sequence is TGTGCCAGCAGTCAAAGGACAGGCAACACCGGGGAGCTGTTTTTT. Amino acid sequence: CASSQRTGNTGELFF. The variable domain in full, completed from reference TRBV2 and TRBJ2-2, reads EPEVTQTPSHQVTQMGQEVILRCVPISNHLYFYWYRQILGQKVEFLVSFYNNEISEKSEIFDDQFSVERPDGSNFTLKIRSTKLEDSAMYFCASSQRTGNTGELFFGEGSRLTVL.

This clone was recorded once. The V and J genes are TRBV5-4 and TRBJ1-2, with D possibly being TRBD1 (5 bases). The V gene lost 4 bases and the J gene lost 4 bases, with 11 bases spanning the gap. Germline values: CDR1 SGHNT, CDR2 YYREEE (reference sequence). The CDR3 is 13 residues long. The CDR3 nucleotides read TGTGCCAGCAGCCCCGGGGGGGTCTATGGCTACACCTTC. Protein product: CASSPGGVYGYTF.

This chain joins TRBV9 and TRBJ2-1, with D uncertain. Trimming cost V 0 bases and J 2 bases, with 9 bases left between them. Germline assignment: CDR1 SGDLS and CDR2 YYNGEE. CDR3 length: 15 residues. CDR3 sequence (DNA): TGTGCCAGCAGCGTAGCCAGAACCACCTACAATGAGCAGTTCTTC. As protein: CASSVARTTYNEQFF. The full variable domain, rest sourced from reference TRBV9 and TRBJ2-1, is DSGVTQTPKHLITATGQRVTLRCSPRSGDLSVYWYQQSLDQGLQFLIQYYNGEERAKGNILERFSAQQFPDLHSELNLSSLELGDSALYFCASSVARTTYNEQFFGPGTRLTVL.

This chain connects TRBV6-5 to TRBJ1-4, with 8 nucleotides matching TRBD1. CDR3 length: 15 amino acids. Germline V gene sequence: CDR1 MNHEY, CDR2 SVGAGI. With 0 bases clipped from V and 4 bases from J, the junction kept 1 base outside the gene matches. This chain's CDR3 is CASSYSGQVNEKLFF. In DNA, the CDR3 is TGTGCCAGCAGTTACTCGGGACAGGTTAATGAAAAACTGTTTTTT.

The chain combines TRBV7-3 with TRBJ1-1; D is perhaps TRBD1 (6 bases). This CDR3 region has 15 residues. V was clipped by 0 bases and J by 4 bases, with 12 bases between them. Germline loops: CDR1 SGHTA, CDR2 FQGTGA. DNA of the CDR3: TGTGCCAGCAGCTTAACGGGGGGGCCAGGCACTGAAGCTTTCTTT. This sequence encodes CASSLTGGPGTEAFF.

This chain connects TRBV5-6 to TRBJ2-2; 8 nucleotides match TRBD1. The V and J ends lost 4 bases and 3 bases, in that order; junction bases with no gene match: 2. Germline CDR1 SGHDT, CDR2 YYEEEE. CDR3 size: 14 residues. The CDR3 nucleotides are TGTGCCAGCAGCGAGACAGGGGACACCGGGGAGCTGTTTTTT. It codes for CASSETGDTGELFF.

The V and J genes are TRBV27 and TRBJ1-5, with D possibly matching TRBD1 (6 bases). V was trimmed by 1 base and J by 2 bases, leaving 9 bases between them. Germline CDR1 MNHEY, CDR2 SMNVEV (reference sequence). The CDR3 consists of 15 residues. The CDR3 protein is CASSLWGGRNQPQHF. As DNA, the CDR3 is TGTGCCAGCAGTTTATGGGGGGGGCGCAATCAGCCCCAGCATTTT.

The V gene is TRBV9, the J gene TRBJ2-2; 11 positions agree with TRBD1. The CDR3 contains 15 residues. V shed 4 bases and J 5 bases; nucleotides not matched to a gene: 4. From germline, CDR1 is SGDLS and CDR2 YYNGEE. The CDR3 DNA reads as TGTGCCAGCAGCAGGACAGGGGGCTCGACCGGGGAGCTGTTTTTT. Its protein is CASSRTGGSTGELFF.

The chain joins TRBV27 to TRBJ2-1; tentatively, D is TRBD1 (5 bases). The V end was cut by 6 bases, the J end by 7 bases, with 19 bases between. The germline CDR1 and CDR2 sequences are MNHEY and SMNVEV (reference sequence). This CDR3 has 15 residues. CDR3 bases: TGTGCCAGCAGCCAAGACCCATTGGGGCCTAATGAGCAGTTCTTC. This sequence encodes CASSQDPLGPNEQFF.

This sequence joins TRBV7-3 and TRBJ2-5; 13 bases line up with TRBD2. The V gene's germline CDR1 is SGHTA and CDR2 FQGTGA. The length of the CDR3 is 17 residues. The junction had 6 bases not matched to a gene; V was cut back by 0 bases and J by 5 bases. The chain's CDR3 is CASSLTRGLAGSETQYF. CDR3 sequence (DNA): TGTGCCAGCAGCTTAACGAGGGGACTAGCGGGGAGTGAGACCCAGTACTTC. The full variable domain, completed using reference TRBV7-3 and TRBJ2-5, is GAGVSQTPSNKVTEKGKYVELRCDPISGHTALYWYRQSLGQGPEFLIYFQGTGAADDSGLPNDRFFAVRPEGSVSTLKIQRTERGDSAVYLCASSLTRGLAGSETQYFGPGTRLLVL.

This clone appeared a single time. The chain links TRBV15 to TRBJ2-1; D remains unclear. CDR1 and CDR2 from the germline V gene are LNHNV and YYDKDF (reference sequence). This CDR3 is built from 12 residues. The V end lost 3 bases, the J end lost 6 bases, and 6 bases lay between the germline ends. The CDR3 is CATSSPRNEQFF. The CDR3 coding sequence is TGTGCCACCAGCAGCCCCCGCAATGAGCAGTTCTTC.

This clone was recorded only once. The genes are TRBV29-1 and TRBJ2-1; 8 nucleotides align to TRBD1. Trimming removed 6 bases from V and 5 bases from J; junction bases left unmatched: 6. Germline V gene sequence: CDR1 SQVTM, CDR2 ANQGSEA. CDR3 length: 13 amino acids. CDR3: CSVWTGYHNEQFF. The CDR3 DNA reads as TGCAGCGTGTGGACAGGGTACCACAATGAGCAGTTCTTC.

This chain connects TRBV4-1 to TRBJ2-3; 13 bases map to TRBD2. The germline CDR1 and CDR2 sequences are MGHRA and YSYEKL. Trimming cost V 3 bases and J 8 bases; bases outside gene matches: 5. The CDR3 is made up of 15 amino acids. DNA of the CDR3: TGCGCCAGCAGCCAGACTAGCGGGGGGCCGGGTACGCAGTATTTT. Encoded protein: CASSQTSGGPGTQYF.

J is TRBJ2-7 and V is TRBV15, with 10 bases lining up with TRBD1. CDR1 and CDR2 from the germline V gene are LNHNV and YYDKDF (reference sequence). The ends lost 5 bases at V and 5 bases at J; junction bases unmatched: 6. This CDR3 is built from 14 residues. The CDR3 reads CATSLTGGTDEQYF. The CDR3 coding sequence is TGTGCCACCAGCCTGACAGGGGGCACCGACGAGCAGTACTTC.

This chain joins TRBV19 and TRBJ1-1, with D unclear. Germline V gene sequence: CDR1 LNHDA, CDR2 SQIVND (reference sequence). This CDR3 contains 12 residues. With 5 bases removed from V and 1 base from J, the gap between germline ends came to 5 bases. The DNA for the CDR3 is TGTGCCAGTAGTGCACAGAACACTGAAGCTTTCTTT. It encodes CASSAQNTEAFF. Together with reference TRBV19 and TRBJ1-1, the CDR3 gives the full variable domain: DGGITQSPKYLFRKEGQNVTLSCEQNLNHDAMYWYRQDPGQGLRLIYYSQIVNDFQKGDIAEGYSVSREKKESFPLTVTSAQKNPTAFYLCASSAQNTEAFFGQGTRLTVV.

The chain is built from TRBV9 and TRBJ2-2; D not certain. The germline V and J ends were trimmed by 5 bases and 6 bases, with 8 bases remaining between them. The V gene's germline CDR1 is SGDLS and CDR2 YYNGEE. The CDR3 is 12 amino acids. The CDR3 coding sequence is TGTGCCAGCAGGACTCGGGCCGGGGAGCTGTTTTTT. As protein: CASRTRAGELFF. Complete variable domain (other parts from reference TRBV9 and TRBJ2-2): DSGVTQTPKHLITATGQRVTLRCSPRSGDLSVYWYQQSLDQGLQFLIQYYNGEERAKGNILERFSAQQFPDLHSELNLSSLELGDSALYFCASRTRAGELFFGEGSRLTVL.